The clone carrying this TCR beta chain turned up a few times. Its antigen is unidentified. A much more abundant neighbour one base away suggests this may be a read error. The data were taken from a study of blood T cells in healthy people across ages. Notes on the study in general: TCR beta diversity, measured per million T cells, fell in a roughly linear way with age. Higher diversity, along with more naive CD4+ cells, distinguished long-lived donors from aged donors.

With 5 bases removed from V and 0 bases from J, the gap between germline ends came to 14 bases. The germline V gene encodes CDR1 SGHTA and CDR2 FQGNSA. The CDR3 loop spans 17 amino acids. For the second PCR, which ran for about 7 to 11 cycles, a sample-barcoded 5' primer and a J-beta primer mix were used. Each of the cDNA molecules was tagged by a template-switch adaptor with 12 random nucleotides. TCRdb re-called the 5' RACE reads with MiXCR, one entry per CDR3 protein. There are some 700,000 distinct CDR3 sequences in the sample; approximately 39% occur only once, and 20% to 25% lies in the top ten.

Sequencing was carried out using blood. This receptor was obtained from a woman aged 60-75 years in good health. V usage is TRBV7-2 and J usage is TRBJ2-6; D ambiguous. CDR3 nucleotides: TGTGCCAGCAGCGCGTCCGCCTTGGCCTCTGGGGCCAACGTCCTGACTTTC. This translates into CASSASALASGANVLTF.